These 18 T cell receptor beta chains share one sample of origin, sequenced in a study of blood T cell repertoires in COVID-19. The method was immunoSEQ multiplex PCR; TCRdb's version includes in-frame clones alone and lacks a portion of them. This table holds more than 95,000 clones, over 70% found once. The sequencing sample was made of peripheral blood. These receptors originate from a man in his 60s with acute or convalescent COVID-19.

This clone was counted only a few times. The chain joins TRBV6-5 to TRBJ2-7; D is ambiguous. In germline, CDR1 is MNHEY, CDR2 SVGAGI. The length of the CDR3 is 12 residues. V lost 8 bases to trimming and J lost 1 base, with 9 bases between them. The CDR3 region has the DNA TGTGCCAGCCGCCGGTATTCCTACGAGCAGTACTTC. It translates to CASRRYSYEQYF.

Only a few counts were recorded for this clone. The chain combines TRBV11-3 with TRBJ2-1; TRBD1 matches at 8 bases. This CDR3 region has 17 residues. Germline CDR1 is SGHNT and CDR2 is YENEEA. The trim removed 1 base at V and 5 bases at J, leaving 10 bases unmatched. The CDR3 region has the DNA TGTGCCAGCAGCTTAGGGGCCCGGGACAGGTTTAACAATGAGCAGTTCTTC. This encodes CASSLGARDRFNNEQFF. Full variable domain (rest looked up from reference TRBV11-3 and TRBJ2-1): EAGVVQSPRYKIIEKKQPVAFWCNPISGHNTLYWYLQNLGQGPELLIRYENEEAVDDSQLPKDRFSAERLKGVDSTLKIQPAELGDSAVYLCASSLGARDRFNNEQFFGPGTRLTVL.

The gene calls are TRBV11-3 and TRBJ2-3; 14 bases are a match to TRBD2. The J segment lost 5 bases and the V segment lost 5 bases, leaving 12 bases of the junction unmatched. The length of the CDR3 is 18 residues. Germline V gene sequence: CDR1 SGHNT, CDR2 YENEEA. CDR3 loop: CASSTGLAGGRGRDTQYF. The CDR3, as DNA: TGTGCCAGCAGCACAGGACTAGCGGGGGGAAGAGGGAGAGATACGCAGTATTTT.

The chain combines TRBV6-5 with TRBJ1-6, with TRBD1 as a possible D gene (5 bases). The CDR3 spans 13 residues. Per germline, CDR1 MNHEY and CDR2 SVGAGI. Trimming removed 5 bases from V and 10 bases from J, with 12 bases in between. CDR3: CASSPTGFSPLHF. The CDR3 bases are TGTGCCAGCAGTCCCACAGGTTTCTCACCCCTCCACTTT.

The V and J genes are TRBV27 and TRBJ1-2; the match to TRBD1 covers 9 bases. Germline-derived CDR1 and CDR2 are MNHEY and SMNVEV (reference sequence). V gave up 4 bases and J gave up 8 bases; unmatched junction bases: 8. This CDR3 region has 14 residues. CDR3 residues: CASSSGTGTRGYTF. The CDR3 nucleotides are TGTGCCAGCAGTTCCGGGACAGGGACTCGGGGCTACACCTTC.

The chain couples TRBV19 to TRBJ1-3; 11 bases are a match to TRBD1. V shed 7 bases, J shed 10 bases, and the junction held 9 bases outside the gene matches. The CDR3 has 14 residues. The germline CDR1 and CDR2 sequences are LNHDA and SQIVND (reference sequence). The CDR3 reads CASKAGQGALTIYF. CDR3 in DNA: TGTGCCAGTAAGGCCGGACAGGGGGCCCTTACCATATATTTT. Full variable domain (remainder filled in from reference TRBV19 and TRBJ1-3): DGGITQSPKYLFRKEGQNVTLSCEQNLNHDAMYWYRQDPGQGLRLIYYSQIVNDFQKGDIAEGYSVSREKKESFPLTVTSAQKNPTAFYLCASKAGQGALTIYFGEGSWLTVV.

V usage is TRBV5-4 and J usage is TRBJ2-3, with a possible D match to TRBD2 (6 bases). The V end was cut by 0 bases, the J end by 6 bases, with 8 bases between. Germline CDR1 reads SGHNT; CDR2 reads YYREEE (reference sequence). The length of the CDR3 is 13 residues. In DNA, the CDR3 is TGTGCCAGCAGCTTGGCCGGGGGTGATACGCAGTATTTT. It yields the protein CASSLAGGDTQYF.

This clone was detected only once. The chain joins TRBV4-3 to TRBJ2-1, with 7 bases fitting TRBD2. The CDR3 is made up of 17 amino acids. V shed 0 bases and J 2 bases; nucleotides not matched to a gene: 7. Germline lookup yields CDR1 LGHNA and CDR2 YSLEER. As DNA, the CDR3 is TGCGCCAGCAGCCAAGATCGGGCTAGCGGCGCCTACAATGAGCAGTTCTTC. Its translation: CASSQDRASGAYNEQFF.

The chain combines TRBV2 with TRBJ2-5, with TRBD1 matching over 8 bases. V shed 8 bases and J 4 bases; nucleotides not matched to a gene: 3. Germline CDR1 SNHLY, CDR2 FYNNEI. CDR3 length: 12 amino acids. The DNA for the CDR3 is TGTGCCAGCGGCGGGACAGGAGAGACCCAGTACTTC. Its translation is CASGGTGETQYF. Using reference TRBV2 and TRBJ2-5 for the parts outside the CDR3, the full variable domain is EPEVTQTPSHQVTQMGQEVILRCVPISNHLYFYWYRQILGQKVEFLVSFYNNEISEKSEIFDDQFSVERPDGSNFTLKIRSTKLEDSAMYFCASGGTGETQYFGPGTRLLVL.

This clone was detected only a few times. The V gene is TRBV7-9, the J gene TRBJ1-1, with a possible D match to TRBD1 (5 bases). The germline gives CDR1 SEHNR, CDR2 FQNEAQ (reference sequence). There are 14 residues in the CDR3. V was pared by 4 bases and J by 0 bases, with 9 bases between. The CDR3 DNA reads TGTGCCAGCAGCTCCCCACAGGTGAACACTGAAGCTTTCTTT. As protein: CASSSPQVNTEAFF.

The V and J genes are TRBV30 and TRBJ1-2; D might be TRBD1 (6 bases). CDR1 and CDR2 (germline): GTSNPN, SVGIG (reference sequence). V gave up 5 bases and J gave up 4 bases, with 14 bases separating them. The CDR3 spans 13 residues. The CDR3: CAWAFGQSYGYTF. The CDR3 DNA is TGTGCCTGGGCCTTTGGACAGTCCTATGGCTACACCTTC.

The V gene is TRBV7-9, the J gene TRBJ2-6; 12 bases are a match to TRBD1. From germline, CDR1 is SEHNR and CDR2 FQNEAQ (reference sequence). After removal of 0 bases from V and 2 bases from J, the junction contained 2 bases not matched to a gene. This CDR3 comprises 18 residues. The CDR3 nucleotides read TGTGCCAGCAGCTTAGCTGGGACAGGGGGCGCTGGGGCCAACGTCCTGACTTTC. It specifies CASSLAGTGGAGANVLTF.

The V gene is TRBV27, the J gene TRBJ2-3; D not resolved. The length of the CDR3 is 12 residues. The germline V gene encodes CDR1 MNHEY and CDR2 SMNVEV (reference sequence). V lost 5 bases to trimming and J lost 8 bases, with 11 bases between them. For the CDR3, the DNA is TGTGCCAGCAGTGGTGCTTCGGGTACGCAGTATTTT. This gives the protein CASSGASGTQYF.

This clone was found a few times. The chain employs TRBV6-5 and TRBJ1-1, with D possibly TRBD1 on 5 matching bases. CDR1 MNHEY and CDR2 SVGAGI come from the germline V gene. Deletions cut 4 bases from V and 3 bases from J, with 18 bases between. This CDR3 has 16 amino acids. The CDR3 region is CASSSGGSRRDTEAFF. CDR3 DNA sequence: TGTGCCAGCAGTTCCGGGGGGTCTCGGAGGGACACTGAAGCTTTCTTT.

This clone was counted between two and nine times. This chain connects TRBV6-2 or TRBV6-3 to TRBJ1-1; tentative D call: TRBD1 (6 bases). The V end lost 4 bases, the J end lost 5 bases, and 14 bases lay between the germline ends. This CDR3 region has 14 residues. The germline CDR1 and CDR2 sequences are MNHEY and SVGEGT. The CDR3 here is CASSFQGLRTEAFF. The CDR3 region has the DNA TGTGCCAGCAGTTTTCAGGGGTTACGGACTGAAGCTTTCTTT.

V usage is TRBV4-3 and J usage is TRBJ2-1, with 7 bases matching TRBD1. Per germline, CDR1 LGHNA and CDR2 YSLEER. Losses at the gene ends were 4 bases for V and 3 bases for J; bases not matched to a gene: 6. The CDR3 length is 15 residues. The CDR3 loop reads CASSRDRNRYNEQFF. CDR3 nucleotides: TGCGCCAGCAGCCGGGACAGAAACCGCTACAATGAGCAGTTCTTC.

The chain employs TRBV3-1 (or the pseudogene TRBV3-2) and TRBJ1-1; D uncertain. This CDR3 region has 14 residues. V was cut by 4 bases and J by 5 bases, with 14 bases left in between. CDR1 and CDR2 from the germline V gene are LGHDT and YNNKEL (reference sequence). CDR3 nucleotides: TGTGCCAGCAGCCCAATGGAGGGCGGGACTGAAGCTTTCTTT. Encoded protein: CASSPMEGGTEAFF.

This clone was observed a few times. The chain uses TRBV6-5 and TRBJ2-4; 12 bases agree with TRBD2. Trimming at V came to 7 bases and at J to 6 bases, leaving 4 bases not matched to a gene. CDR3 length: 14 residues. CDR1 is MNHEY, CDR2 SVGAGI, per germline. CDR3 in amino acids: CASKGGLAGNIQYF. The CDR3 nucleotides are TGTGCCAGCAAAGGGGGACTAGCGGGAAACATTCAGTACTTC.